This TCR beta chain was identified in a study of cytomegalovirus exposure and HLA in healthy donors. The primer mix had 60 Vbeta and 13 Jbeta primers. Here immunoSEQ multiplex PCR was the method, and the copy in TCRdb shows in-frame clones only, minus some. The sample records about 140,000 clones, about 82% being singletons. Germline V lookup: CDR1 MNHNY, CDR2 SVGAGI (reference sequence). V was pared by 10 bases and J by 3 bases, with 10 bases between. The CDR3 length is 12 residues. Findings of the study overall: An analysis that came later showed most CMV-associated TCR beta chains appearing HLA-restricted.

Comment on this clone: Its target is unknown.

The source is a male donor in good health and CMV-seronegative. Material: PBMCs. The rearrangement joins TRBV6-6 to TRBJ2-1, with D maybe TRBD1 (6 bases). In DNA, the CDR3 is TGTGCCACCGGACAGCGCTACAATGAGCAGTTCTTC. Its protein is CATGQRYNEQFF.